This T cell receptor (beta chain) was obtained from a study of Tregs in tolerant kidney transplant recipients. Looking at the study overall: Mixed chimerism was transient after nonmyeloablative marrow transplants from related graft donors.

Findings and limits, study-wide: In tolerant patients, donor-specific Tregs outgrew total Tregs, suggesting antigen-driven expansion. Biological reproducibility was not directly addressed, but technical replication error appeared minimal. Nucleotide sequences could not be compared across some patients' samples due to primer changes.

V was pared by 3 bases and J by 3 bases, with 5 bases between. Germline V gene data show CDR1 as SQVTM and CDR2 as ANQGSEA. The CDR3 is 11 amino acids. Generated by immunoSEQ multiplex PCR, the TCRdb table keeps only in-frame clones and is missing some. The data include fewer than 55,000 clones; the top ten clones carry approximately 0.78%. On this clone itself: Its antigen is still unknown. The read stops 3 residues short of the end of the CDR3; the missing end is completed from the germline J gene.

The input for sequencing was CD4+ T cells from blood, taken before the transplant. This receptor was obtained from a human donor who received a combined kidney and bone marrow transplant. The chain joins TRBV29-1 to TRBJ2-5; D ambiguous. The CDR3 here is CSVDRKETQYF. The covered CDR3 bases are TGCAGCGTTGACAGGAAAGAGACC.